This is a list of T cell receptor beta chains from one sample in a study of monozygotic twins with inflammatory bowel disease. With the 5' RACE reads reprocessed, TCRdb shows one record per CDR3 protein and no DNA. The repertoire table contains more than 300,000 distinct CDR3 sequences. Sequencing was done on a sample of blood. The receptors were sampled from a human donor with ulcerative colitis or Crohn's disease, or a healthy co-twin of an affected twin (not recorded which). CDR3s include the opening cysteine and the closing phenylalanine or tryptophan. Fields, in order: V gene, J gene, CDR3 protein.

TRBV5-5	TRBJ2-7	CASSLDRGRIYEQYF
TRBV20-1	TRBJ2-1	CSARTGTTNNEQFF
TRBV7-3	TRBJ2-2	CASSLLGQGNTGELFF
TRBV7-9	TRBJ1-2	CASSLGVGREDGYTF
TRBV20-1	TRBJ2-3	CSARSPFWGSGRSTDTQYF
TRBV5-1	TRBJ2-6	CASSLVGPGANVLTF
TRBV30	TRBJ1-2	CAWSAGAGNYGYTF
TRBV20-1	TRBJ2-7	CSAGPTGVVSYEQYF
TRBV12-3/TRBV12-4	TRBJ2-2	CASSPLTFNTGELFF
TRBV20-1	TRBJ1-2	CSAGAGRGYTF
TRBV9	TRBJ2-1	CASSVTAGGTSYNEQFF
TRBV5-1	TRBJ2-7	CASSISYEQYF
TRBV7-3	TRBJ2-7	CASSLSVHPGYEQYF
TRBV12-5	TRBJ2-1	CASGLLQLGGGLKEQFF
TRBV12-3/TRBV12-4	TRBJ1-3	CASSPQEFSGNTIYF
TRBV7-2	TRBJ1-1	CASSLVGRGGEAFF
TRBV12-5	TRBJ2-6	CASGLVLRLESLLSGANVLTF
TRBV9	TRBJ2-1	CASSVGGGTYNEQFF
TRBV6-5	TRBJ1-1	CASRNMRGTEAFF
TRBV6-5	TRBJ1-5	CASSRTRWQPQHF
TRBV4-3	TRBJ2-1	CASSQEREFVYNEQFF
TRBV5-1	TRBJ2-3	CASSLEQTETDTQYF
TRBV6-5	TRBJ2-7	CASSYDPPPSNEQYF
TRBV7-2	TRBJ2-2	CASSSLAASNTGELFF
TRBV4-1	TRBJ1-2	CASSQAGSDYGYTF
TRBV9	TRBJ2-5	CASSVSLTDQETQYF
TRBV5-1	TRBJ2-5	CASSKLAGRQETQYF
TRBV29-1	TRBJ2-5	CSAGLGGDQETQYF
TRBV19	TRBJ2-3	CASSMVAVTSESFTDTQYF
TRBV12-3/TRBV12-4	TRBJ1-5	CASSFGTGYQPQHF
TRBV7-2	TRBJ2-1	CASSYGPTFYNEQFF
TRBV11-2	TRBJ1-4	CASSVYGTGDPTNEKLFF
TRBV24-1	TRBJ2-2	CATRPDSLNTGELFF
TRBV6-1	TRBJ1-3	CASTKSILGGAHGNTIYF
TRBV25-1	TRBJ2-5	CASSELKGQETQYF
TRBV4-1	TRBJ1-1	CASSPSTGSTEAFF